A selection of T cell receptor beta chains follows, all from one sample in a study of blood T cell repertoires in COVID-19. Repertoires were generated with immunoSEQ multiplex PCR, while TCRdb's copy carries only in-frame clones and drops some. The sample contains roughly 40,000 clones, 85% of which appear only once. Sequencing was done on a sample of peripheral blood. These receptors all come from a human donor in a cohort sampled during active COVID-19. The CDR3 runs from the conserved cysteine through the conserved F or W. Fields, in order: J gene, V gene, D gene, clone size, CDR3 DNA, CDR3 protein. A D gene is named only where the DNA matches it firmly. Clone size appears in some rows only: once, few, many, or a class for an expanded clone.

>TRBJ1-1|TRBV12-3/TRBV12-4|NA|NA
TGTGCCAGCAGCCCCAGGGGTGACACTGAAGCTTTCTTT
CASSPRGDTEAFF
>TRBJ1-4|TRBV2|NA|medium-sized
TGTGCCAGCAGTGCTAGACAGTCCTATAATGAAAAACTGTTTTTT
CASSARQSYNEKLFF
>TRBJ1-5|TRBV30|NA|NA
TGTGCCTGGAGCCGGAGTCTAGGCCCCAATCAGCCCCAGCATTTT
CAWSRSLGPNQPQHF
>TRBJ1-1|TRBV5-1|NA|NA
TGCGCCAGCAGCTCCGCGAGCGGGTCCAGCGCTGAAGCTTTCTTT
CASSSASGSSAEAFF
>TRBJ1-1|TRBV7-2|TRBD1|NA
TGTGCCAGCAGCTTAGACCGGACAGGGATTAGTCAAGCTTTCTTT
CASSLDRTGISQAFF
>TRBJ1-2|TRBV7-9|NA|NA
TGTGCCAGCATCAGTGGGACATCAGCCGCTTATGGCTACACCTTC
CASISGTSAAYGYTF
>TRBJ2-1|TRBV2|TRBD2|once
TGTGCCAGCACGGGCGGGAGTAAGGACAATGAGCAGTTCTTC
CASTGGSKDNEQFF
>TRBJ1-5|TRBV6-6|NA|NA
TGTGCCAGCAGTTATGGACAGAGAAATCAGCCCCAGCATTTT
CASSYGQRNQPQHF
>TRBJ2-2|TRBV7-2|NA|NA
TGTGCCAGCAGCCCCCAAACGAACACCGGGGAGCTGTTTTTT
CASSPQTNTGELFF
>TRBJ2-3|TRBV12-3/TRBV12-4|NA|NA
TGTGCCAGCACCTTAGGGGGTTATACGCAGTATTTT
CASTLGGYTQYF
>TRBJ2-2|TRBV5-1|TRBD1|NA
TGCGCCAGCAGCTTGGAGGGGGGGACAGGGCCCACCGGGGAGCTGTTTTTT
CASSLEGGTGPTGELFF
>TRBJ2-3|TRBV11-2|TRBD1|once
TGTGCCAGCAGCTTAGGGAGGGGGGACAGGACAGATACGCAGTATTTT
CASSLGRGDRTDTQYF
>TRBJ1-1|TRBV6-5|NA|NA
TGTGCCAGCAGTTTGGACAACATGAACACTGAAGCTTTCTTT
CASSLDNMNTEAFF
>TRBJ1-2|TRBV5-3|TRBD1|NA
TGTGCCAGAAGAGCCGGGACAGGGTGTGTTTACACCTTC
CARRAGTGCVYTF
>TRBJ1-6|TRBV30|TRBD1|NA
TGTGCCTGGAGTAGAGGGACTTATCGGGACAGGTTAAGCTCCTATAATTCACCCCTCCACTTT
CAWSRGTYRDRLSSYNSPLHF
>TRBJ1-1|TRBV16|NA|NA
TGTGCCAGCAGCCAATCGAGTAATCTAAACACTGAAGCTTTCTTT
CASSQSSNLNTEAFF
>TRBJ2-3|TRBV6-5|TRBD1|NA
TGTGCCAGCAAACGAGAGGGGGCCGGCACAGATACGCAGTATTTT
CASKREGAGTDTQYF
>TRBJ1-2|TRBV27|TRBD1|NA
TGTGCCAGCAGCTTGACAGGGAACTATGGCTACACCTTC
CASSLTGNYGYTF
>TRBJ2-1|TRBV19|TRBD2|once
TGTGCCAGTAGTTCTAGCGGCCTGATTCCCGGCAATGAGCAGTTCTTC
CASSSSGLIPGNEQFF
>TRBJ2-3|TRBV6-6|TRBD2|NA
TGTGCCAGCAGTAAACTAGCGGGGGACGCTACGCAGTATTTT
CASSKLAGDATQYF
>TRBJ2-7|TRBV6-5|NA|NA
TGTGCCAGCAAGTCCCCCTCGGGAAACTCCTACGAGCAGTACTTC
CASKSPSGNSYEQYF
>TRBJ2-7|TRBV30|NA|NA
TGTGCCTGGAGTCGGGCAGGGGCTTCCTACGAGCAGTACTTC
CAWSRAGASYEQYF
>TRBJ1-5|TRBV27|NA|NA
TGTGCCAGCAGTTTTCACAATCAGCCCCAGCATTTT
CASSFHNQPQHF
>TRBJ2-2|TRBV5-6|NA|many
TGTGCCAGCATCAGCGGGAACAGGGCCGGGGAGCTGTTTTTT
CASISGNRAGELFF
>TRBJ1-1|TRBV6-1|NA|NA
TGTGCCAGCAGAGACGACAGTTTAAACACTGAAGCTTTCTTT
CASRDDSLNTEAFF
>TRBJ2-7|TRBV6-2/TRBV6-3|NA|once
TGTGCCAGCAGTTACTCCCCCGCCTACGAGCAGTACTTC
CASSYSPAYEQYF
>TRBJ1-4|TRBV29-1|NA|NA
TGCAGCGTTGGCGCGGGAGGGAATGAAAAACTGTTTTTT
CSVGAGGNEKLFF
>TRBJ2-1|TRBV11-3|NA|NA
TGTGCCAGCAGCTTAAGGTCGGGGACTGCCTACAATGAGCAGTTCTTC
CASSLRSGTAYNEQFF
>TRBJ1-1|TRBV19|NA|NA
TGTGCCAGTAGGTTGGGCTCCCACGCCGATAGGGAAGCTTTCTTT
CASRLGSHADREAFF
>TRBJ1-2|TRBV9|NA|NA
TGTGCCAGCAGCGTAGGTAGCAGCTATGGCTACACCTTC
CASSVGSSYGYTF
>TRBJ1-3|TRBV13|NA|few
TGTGCCAGCAGCTTCCGGACAGCCTCTGGAAACACCATATATTTT
CASSFRTASGNTIYF
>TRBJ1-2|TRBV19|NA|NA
TGTGCCAGTAGTATATCAGGAATAACTAACTATGGCTACACCTTC
CASSISGITNYGYTF
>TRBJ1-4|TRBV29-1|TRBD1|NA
TGCAGCGTTGAAGGAAGGGGGCGAGGTGAAAAACTGTTTTTT
CSVEGRGRGEKLFF
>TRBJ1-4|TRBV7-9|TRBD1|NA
TGTGCCAGCGGTCCTGGACAGGCAATTGGTGAACTGTTTTTT
CASGPGQAIGELFF
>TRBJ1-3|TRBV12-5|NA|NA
TGTGCTAGTGGTTTGCGGGGGGACGGCAACACCATATATTTT
CASGLRGDGNTIYF
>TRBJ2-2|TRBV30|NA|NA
TGTGGGCAGGTTTTTAACACCGGGGAGCTGTTTTTT
CGQVFNTGELFF
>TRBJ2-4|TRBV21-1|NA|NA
TGTGCCAGCAGCATTAAACTAGCCAAAAACATTCAGTACTTC
CASSIKLAKNIQYF